Listed below are T cell receptor beta chains from one sample, sequenced in a study of OX40 agonist ivuxolimab in advanced cancers. Data came from immunoSEQ multiplex PCR; TCRdb stores just in-frame clones and leaves some out. In the table there are tens of thousands of clones, about nine tenths of which are singletons. This specimen was CD4+ or CD8+ T cells sorted from blood, taken in a trial of the OX40 agonist ivuxolimab. These receptors were obtained from an adult with an advanced solid tumor such as melanoma, head and neck, liver or kidney cancer. The CDR3 runs from the conserved cysteine through the conserved F or W. Fields, in order: J gene, clone size, V gene, CDR3 protein. Some rows mark clone size as missing; the rest say once, few, many or name a class of expanded clone.

TRBJ2-7 NA TRBV5-1 CASSSEAGGSYEQYF
TRBJ1-2 NA TRBV28 CASSLRSPYGYTF
TRBJ1-2 NA TRBV27 CASSSGLTNYGYTF
TRBJ2-5 NA TRBV25-1 CASSDSGKETQYF
TRBJ2-3 NA TRBV9 CASSVVGTSTDTQYF
TRBJ2-3 NA TRBV5-8 CASSWDPGTTDTQYF
TRBJ2-7 NA TRBV6-5 CASSYWREGEQYF
TRBJ2-1 NA TRBV7-6 CASSFAGFDNEQFF
TRBJ2-7 NA TRBV4-1 CASSQDSGGRGYEQYF
TRBJ2-5 NA TRBV10-3 CAISESRGETQYF
TRBJ1-2 NA TRBV7-9 CASSLGRGDRYGYTF
TRBJ1-2 once TRBV19 CASSKGTGIAGYTF
TRBJ1-2 NA TRBV6-5 CASSEGAYGYTF
TRBJ2-7 NA TRBV2 CASSVGRQGYEQYF
TRBJ2-1 once TRBV11-2 CASSLGGGRAYNEQFF
TRBJ2-7 NA TRBV6-5 CASSSPGAGPYEQYF
TRBJ1-6 NA TRBV18 CASSQQTENSPLHF
TRBJ1-1 NA TRBV5-6 CASSSDTSRGMNTEAFF
TRBJ1-4 NA TRBV18 CASSPLRGDIEKLFF
TRBJ1-5 NA TRBV5-1 CASSLSGNQPQHF
TRBJ2-3 NA TRBV7-9 CASSQGVAGAGTDTQYF
TRBJ2-7 NA TRBV6-5 CASRGLAGAIEQYF
TRBJ1-5 NA TRBV7-2 CASSLGTTLAYSNQPQHF
TRBJ2-3 NA TRBV7-9 CASSLEAGGRVTDTQYF
TRBJ2-7 NA TRBV18 CASSPHSYEQYF